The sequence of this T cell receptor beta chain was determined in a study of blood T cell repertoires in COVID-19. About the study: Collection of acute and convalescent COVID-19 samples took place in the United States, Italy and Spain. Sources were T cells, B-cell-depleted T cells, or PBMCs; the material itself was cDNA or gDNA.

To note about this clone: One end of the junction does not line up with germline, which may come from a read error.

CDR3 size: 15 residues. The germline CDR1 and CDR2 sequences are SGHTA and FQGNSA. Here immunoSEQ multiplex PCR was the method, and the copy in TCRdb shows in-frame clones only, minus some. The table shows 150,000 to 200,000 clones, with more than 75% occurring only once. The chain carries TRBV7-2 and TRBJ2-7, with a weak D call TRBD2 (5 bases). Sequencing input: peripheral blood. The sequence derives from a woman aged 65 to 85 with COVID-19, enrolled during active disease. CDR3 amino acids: CASVSQPSPPGRWDF. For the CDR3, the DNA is TGTGCCAGCGTTTCTCAACCTTCCCCCCCTGGGAGATGGGACTTC. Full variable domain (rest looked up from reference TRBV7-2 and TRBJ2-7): GAGVSQSPSNKVTEKGKDVELRCDPISGHTALYWYRQSLGQGLEFLIYFQGNSAPDKSGLPSDRFSAERTGGSVSTLTIQRTQQEDSAVYLCASVSQPSPPGRWDFGPGTRLTVT.